A single sample is the source of the 18 T cell receptor beta chains below, sequenced in a study of CD8 T cells in ankylosing spondylitis. Each CDR3 protein is one row after TCRdb ran MiXCR on the 5' RACE reads. The profile covers around 300,000 distinct CDR3 sequences, with 9.5% to 13% appearing a single time and around 8.4% taken by the ten largest. Sequences were obtained from blood, either unsorted or a sorted T cell fraction (not recorded which). Every receptor here comes from a female donor with ankylosing spondylitis or in good health (not recorded which).

At least ten counts were recorded for this clonotype. This rearrangement joins TRBV20-1 to TRBJ2-1, with D perhaps given as TRBD1 or TRBD2 (5 bases each). Trimming shortened V by 6 bases and J by 8 bases, and 20 bases separated the two germline ends. This CDR3 has 14 residues. CDR1 and CDR2 (germline): DFQATT, SNEGSKA (reference sequence). The DNA of the CDR3 is TGCAGTGCCCGGGCAGGGAGTGGGGCAGATGAGCAGTTCTTC. The encoded protein is CSARAGSGADEQFF.

This clonotype has a count of ten or more. The chain uses TRBV20-1 and TRBJ1-1; D gene unclear. The germline V gene encodes CDR1 DFQATT and CDR2 SNEGSKA (reference sequence). The CDR3 is 13 residues long. Trimming took 0 bases from V and 6 from J, leaving 11 bases between them. The CDR3, as DNA: TGCAGTGCTAGAGAGGGCACAGCAGCTGAAGCTTTCTTT. This sequence encodes CSAREGTAAEAFF.

This clonotype came up many times. This chain links TRBV20-1 with TRBJ1-1; D might be TRBD1 (5 bases). The CDR3 length is 14 residues. With 5 bases removed from V and 3 bases from J, the gap between germline ends came to 16 bases. The germline V gene has CDR1 DFQATT and CDR2 SNEGSKA (reference sequence). The CDR3 loop reads CSAPREGRDTEAFF. CDR3 sequence (DNA): TGCAGTGCTCCTAGAGAGGGGCGGGACACTGAAGCTTTCTTT.

This sequence joins TRBV5-1 and TRBJ2-5; either TRBD1 or TRBD2 may fit D (5 bases each). V was cut by 0 bases and J by 4 bases, with 10 bases left in between. The CDR3 runs 14 residues. The germline CDR1 and CDR2 sequences are SGHRS and YFSETQ. CDR3 region: CASSLGRDGETQYF. The CDR3 nucleotides read TGCGCCAGCAGCTTGGGCCGGGACGGAGAGACCCAGTACTTC.

V is TRBV20-1 and J is TRBJ1-3; 10 nucleotides agree with TRBD1. CDR1 is DFQATT and CDR2 is SNEGSKA in the germline V gene (reference sequence). V gave up 3 bases and J gave up 1 base; unmatched junction bases: 6. This CDR3 is 16 amino acids long. The CDR3 region is CSASGGTGVSGNTIYF. CDR3 in DNA: TGCAGTGCTAGTGGCGGGACAGGGGTGTCTGGAAACACCATATATTTT.

This clonotype came up many times. J is TRBJ2-1 and V is TRBV24-1; D tentatively reads TRBD1 or TRBD2 (5 bases each). Germline CDR1 reads KGHDR; CDR2 reads SFDVKD. The CDR3 has 16 amino acids. V shed 3 bases and J shed 4 bases, with 15 bases lying between them. The CDR3 DNA follows: TGTGCCACCAGTGATCAAGGGGCGGGCCTATACAATGAGCAGTTCTTC. Amino acid sequence: CATSDQGAGLYNEQFF.

This chain joins TRBV4-3 and TRBJ2-3; 14 bases are a match to TRBD2. Germline loops: CDR1 LGHNA, CDR2 YSLEER. This CDR3 has 17 residues. V gave up 3 bases and J gave up 6 bases; unmatched junction bases: 8. The CDR3 region is CASSQAGLAGGGDTQYF. Here the CDR3 DNA reads TGCGCCAGCAGCCAGGCCGGACTAGCGGGAGGTGGGGATACGCAGTATTTT.

This clonotype was picked up a small number of times. The V and J genes are TRBV5-6 and TRBJ2-2, with D uncertain. The CDR3 runs to 16 residues. CDR1 and CDR2 (germline): SGHDT, YYEEEE. Trimming cost V 4 bases and J 3 bases, with 16 bases left between them. This CDR3 is CASSSGPAAHTGELFF. The DNA of the CDR3 is TGTGCCAGCAGCAGTGGACCCGCGGCCCACACCGGGGAGCTGTTTTTT. The full variable domain, completed using reference TRBV5-6 and TRBJ2-2, is DAGVTQSPTHLIKTRGQQVTLRCSPKSGHDTVSWYQQALGQGPQFIFQYYEEEERQRGNFPDRFSGHQFPNYSSELNVNALLLGDSALYLCASSSGPAAHTGELFFGEGSRLTVL.

The V and J genes are TRBV7-2 and TRBJ1-6; TRBD1 matches 9 bases. Germline V CDR1 and CDR2: SGHTA, FQGNSA. The CDR3 spans 17 residues. The V and J ends lost 1 base and 9 bases, in that order; junction bases with no gene match: 10. CDR3 loop: CASSLGPGQGRTSPLHF. The CDR3 DNA sequence: TGTGCCAGCAGCTTAGGTCCGGGACAGGGTAGGACTTCACCCCTCCACTTT.

This clonotype appeared many times. This chain uses TRBV7-8 with TRBJ1-3; D remains unclear. CDR1 SGHVS and CDR2 FQNEAQ come from the germline V gene. CDR3 length equals 16 residues. The V end was cut by 1 base, the J end by 2 bases, with 12 bases between. CDR3: CASSLVVQSPGNTIYF. In DNA form, the CDR3 reads TGTGCCAGCAGCTTAGTCGTCCAGTCTCCTGGAAACACCATATATTTT. Full variable domain (remainder filled in from reference TRBV7-8 and TRBJ1-3): GAGVSQSPRYKVAKRGQDVALRCDPISGHVSLFWYQQALGQGPEFLTYFQNEAQLDKSGLPSDRFFAERPEGSVSTLKIQRTQQEDSAVYLCASSLVVQSPGNTIYFGEGSWLTVV.

The gene calls are TRBV25-1 and TRBJ2-1; TRBD1 matches 7 bases. The CDR3 has 13 amino acids. Germline-derived CDR1 and CDR2 are MGHDK and SYGVNS. Trimming removed 4 bases from V and 7 bases from J; junction bases left unmatched: 4. The CDR3 region is CASSVPGGNEQFF. DNA of the CDR3: TGTGCCAGCAGTGTTCCAGGGGGAAATGAGCAGTTCTTC. Full variable domain (outside the CDR3, taken from reference TRBV25-1 and TRBJ2-1): EADIYQTPRYLVIGTGKKITLECSQTMGHDKMYWYQQDPGMELHLIHYSYGVNSTEKGDLSSESTVSRIRTEHFPLTLESARPSHTSQYLCASSVPGGNEQFFGPGTRLTVL.

Only a few counts were recorded for this clonotype. The gene calls are TRBV4-3 and TRBJ2-7; D uncertain. CDR3 size: 17 residues. V dropped 0 bases and J dropped 2 bases, with 17 bases sitting between them. Germline V gene data show CDR1 as LGHNA and CDR2 as YSLEER. The CDR3 DNA reads as TGCGCCAGCAGCCAAGATCGGGCCGCCGGGCAGGCCTACGAGCAGTACTTC. This codes for CASSQDRAAGQAYEQYF.

This clonotype occurred a few times. The chain links TRBV30 to TRBJ2-1, with D possibly being TRBD1 or TRBD2 (5 bases each). Between the trimmed V and J ends, which lost 0 bases and 2 bases, there was a span of 11 bases. The CDR3 covers 15 residues. Per germline, CDR1 GTSNPN and CDR2 SVGIG (reference sequence). In nucleotides, the CDR3 is TGTGCCTGGAGTGTACTCGGGACCACCTACAATGAGCAGTTCTTC. Its translation: CAWSVLGTTYNEQFF.

This CDR3 reads CASSLYKTGDTGELFF. The CDR3 DNA reads TGTGCCAGCAGTTTATATAAGACAGGAGACACCGGGGAGCTGTTTTTT. J is TRBJ2-2 and V is TRBV27, with D perhaps TRBD1 (6 bases). The CDR3 has 16 amino acids. Trimming removed 1 base from V and 3 bases from J, with 12 bases in between. CDR1 is MNHEY and CDR2 is SMNVEV in the germline V gene (reference sequence).

The CDR3 DNA reads as TGTGCCAGCAGCGCGGCCTTAGGACTAGCGGATTACAATGAGCAGTTCTTC. Translating it yields CASSAALGLADYNEQFF. The chain couples TRBV12-3 or TRBV12-4 to TRBJ2-1; 10 bases fit TRBD2. V was clipped by 6 bases and J by 4 bases; unmatched bases: 12. The CDR3 sequence is 17 residues long.

V usage is TRBV5-1 and J usage is TRBJ1-1, with TRBD1 matching over 7 bases. The germline V gene has CDR1 SGHRS and CDR2 YFSETQ. The CDR3 contains 14 residues. V lost 4 bases and J lost 3; bases outside the gene matches: 6. CDR3 loop: CASSGDSTYTEAFF. In DNA form, the CDR3 reads TGCGCCAGCAGCGGGGACAGTACCTACACTGAAGCTTTCTTT.

This chain joins TRBV12-3 or TRBV12-4 and TRBJ2-1, with 8 bases fitting TRBD2. This CDR3 spans 16 amino acids. Losses at the gene ends were 3 bases for V and 6 bases for J; bases not matched to a gene: 10. CDR3 in amino acids: CASSFRAGGASNEQFF. CDR3 coding DNA: TGTGCCAGCAGTTTCAGGGCGGGAGGAGCTAGCAATGAGCAGTTCTTC.

This clonotype showed up just once. This clone may be a read error of a much larger clone one base away. The chain employs TRBV25-1 and TRBJ2-1; D gene uncertain. The CDR3 is made up of 13 amino acids. The germline gives CDR1 MGHDK, CDR2 SYGVNS. Deletions cut 5 bases from V and 9 bases from J, with 14 bases between. CDR3 coding DNA: TGTGCCAGCAGTCCACAGCGACAAGCTGAGCAGTTCTTC. Amino acids: CASSPQRQAEQFF.